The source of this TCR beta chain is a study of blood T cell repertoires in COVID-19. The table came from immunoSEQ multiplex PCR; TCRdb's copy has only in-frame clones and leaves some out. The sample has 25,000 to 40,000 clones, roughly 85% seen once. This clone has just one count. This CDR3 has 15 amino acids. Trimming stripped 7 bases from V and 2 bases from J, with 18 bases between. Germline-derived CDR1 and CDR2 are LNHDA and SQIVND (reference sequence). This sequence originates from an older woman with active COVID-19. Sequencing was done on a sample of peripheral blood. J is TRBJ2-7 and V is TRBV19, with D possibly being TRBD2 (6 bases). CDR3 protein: CASNNPGTRTYEQYF. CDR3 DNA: TGTGCCAGTAATAATCCCGGGACTCGCACCTACGAGCAGTACTTC.